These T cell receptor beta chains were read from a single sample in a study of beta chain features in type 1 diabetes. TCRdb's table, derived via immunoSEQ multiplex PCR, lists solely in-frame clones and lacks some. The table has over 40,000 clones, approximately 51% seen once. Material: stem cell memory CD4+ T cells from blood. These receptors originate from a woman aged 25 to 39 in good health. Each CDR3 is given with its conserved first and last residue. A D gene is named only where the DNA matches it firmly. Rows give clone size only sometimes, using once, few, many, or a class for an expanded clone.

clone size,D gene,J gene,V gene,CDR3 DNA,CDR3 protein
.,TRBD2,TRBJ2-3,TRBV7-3,TGTGCCAGCAGCTTTGCGGGGGGCACAGATACGCAGTATTTT,CASSFAGGTDTQYF
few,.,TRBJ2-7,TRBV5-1,TGCGCCAGCAGCTTGGGGGACACTACCTACGAGCAGTACTTC,CASSLGDTTYEQYF
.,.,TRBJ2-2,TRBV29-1,TGCAGCGTTGATAGGGGCAACACCGGGGAGCTGTTTTTT,CSVDRGNTGELFF
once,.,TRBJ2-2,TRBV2,TGTGCCAGCAACACAGGGTATGACACCGGGGAGCTGTTTTTT,CASNTGYDTGELFF
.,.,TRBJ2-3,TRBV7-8,TGTGCCAGCAGCTTAACCCTGCAGATTACAGATACGCAGTATTTT,CASSLTLQITDTQYF
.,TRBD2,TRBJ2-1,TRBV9,TGTGCCAGCAGCGACCCCGGGACTAGCGGGAGGGCCTACAATGAGCAGTTCTTC,CASSDPGTSGRAYNEQFF
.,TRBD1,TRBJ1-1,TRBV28,TGTGCCAGCAGTTTGTCGGGACAGGGAGCTTTCTTT,CASSLSGQGAFF
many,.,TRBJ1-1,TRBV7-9,TGTGCCAGCAGCTTATCGTCACAGGGTTTCGCTTTCTTT,CASSLSSQGFAFF
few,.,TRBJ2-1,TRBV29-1,TGCAGCGTGGAGGGGCGGTTTCGCTCCTACAATGAGCAGTTCTTC,CSVEGRFRSYNEQFF
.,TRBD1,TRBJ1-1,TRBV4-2,TGTGCCAGCAGCCCCAGCGGGACAGGGAGCACTGAAGCTTTCTTT,CASSPSGTGSTEAFF
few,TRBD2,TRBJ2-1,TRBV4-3,TGCGCCAGCAGCCAAGAGAGGCTAGCGGGAGAAAGGTCCTACAATGAGCAGTTCTTC,CASSQERLAGERSYNEQFF
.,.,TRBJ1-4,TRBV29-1,TGCAGCGTTGGGAGTGGGACACTAAATGAAAAACTGTTTTTT,CSVGSGTLNEKLFF
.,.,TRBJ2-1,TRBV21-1,TGTGCCAGCAGCACCCGACAGGGCCCCTACAATGAGCAGTTCTTC,CASSTRQGPYNEQFF
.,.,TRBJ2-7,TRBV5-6,TGTGCCAGCAGCTTGGAGTACGAGCAGTACTTC,CASSLEYEQYF
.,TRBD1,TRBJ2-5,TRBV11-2,TGTGCCAGCAGCTTAATGGTAACGGGACAGGAGACCCAGTACTTC,CASSLMVTGQETQYF
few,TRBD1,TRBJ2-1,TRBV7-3,TGTGCCAGCAGCGGGGACAGGGGGTCCTACAATGAGCAGTTCTTC,CASSGDRGSYNEQFF
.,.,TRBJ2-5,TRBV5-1,TGCGCCAGCAGACGGGAACAGGGAGGGAGTGAGACCCAGTACTTC,CASRREQGGSETQYF
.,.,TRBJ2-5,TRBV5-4,TGTGCCAGCAGCCCGGAAGCGGTGCGGGGAGAGACCCAGTACTTC,CASSPEAVRGETQYF
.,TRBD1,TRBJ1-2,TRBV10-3,TGTGCCATCAGTGGGCCCACAGGGGGTGGCTATGGCTACACCTTC,CAISGPTGGGYGYTF
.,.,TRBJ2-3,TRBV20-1,TGCAGTGCTAGGGGGGGTACGCAGTATTTT,CSARGGTQYF
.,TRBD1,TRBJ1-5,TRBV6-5,TGTGCCAGCAGCCGCGACAGGGGAAGCAATCAGCCCCAGCATTTT,CASSRDRGSNQPQHF
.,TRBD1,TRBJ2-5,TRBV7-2,TGTGCCAGCAGCTGGGCGGGACAGGGAGAGACCCAGTACTTC,CASSWAGQGETQYF
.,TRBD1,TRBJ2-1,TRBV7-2,TGTGCCAGCAGCTTAGCTCGACAGGGGGCGAGCTCCTACAATGAGCAGTTCTTC,CASSLARQGASSYNEQFF
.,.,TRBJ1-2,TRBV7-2,TGTGCCAGCAGCTTAGATGGGGGCGCTGCTGGCTACACCTTC,CASSLDGGAAGYTF
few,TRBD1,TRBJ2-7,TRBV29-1,TGCAGCGTTGGTGAAGCAGGGGGCATCGAGCAGTACTTC,CSVGEAGGIEQYF
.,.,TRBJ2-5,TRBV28,TGTGCCAGCAGCAAGCCAGAGGGCCTCCAAGAGACCCAGTACTTC,CASSKPEGLQETQYF
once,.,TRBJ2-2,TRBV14,TGTGCCAGCAGCCAAGAGATCTCGGGAGTCAGAGCGGCCGGGGAGCTGTTTTTT,CASSQEISGVRAAGELFF
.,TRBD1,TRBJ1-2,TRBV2,TGTGCCAGCAGCGACAGGGTTAACTATGGCTACACCTTC,CASSDRVNYGYTF
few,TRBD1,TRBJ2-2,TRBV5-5,TGTGCCAGCAGCCCCCAGACAGGGTTGGACACCGGGGAGCTGTTTTTT,CASSPQTGLDTGELFF
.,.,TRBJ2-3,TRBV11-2,TGTGCCAGCAGCCCTGCACGGTCTAGCACAGATACGCAGTATTTT,CASSPARSSTDTQYF
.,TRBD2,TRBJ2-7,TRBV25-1,TGTGCCAGCAGTGTGGCGCTAGCGGGCTCCTACGAGCAGTACTTC,CASSVALAGSYEQYF
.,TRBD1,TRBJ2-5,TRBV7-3,TGTGCCAGCAGCTTCAGGGGGTCGAGAGAGACCCAGTACTTC,CASSFRGSRETQYF
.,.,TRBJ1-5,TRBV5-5,TGTGCCAGCAGCTTGTGGTCCGGGGTTGGCAATCAGCCCCAGCATTTT,CASSLWSGVGNQPQHF
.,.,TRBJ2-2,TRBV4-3,TGCGCCAGCAGCCAAGACCCCCGGACAATACCGCTGACCGGGGAGCTGTTTTTT,CASSQDPRTIPLTGELFF
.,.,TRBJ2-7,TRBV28,TGTGCCAGCAACAAGGGACTTATTTCCTACGAGCAGTACTTC,CASNKGLISYEQYF
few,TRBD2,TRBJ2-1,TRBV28,TGTGCCAGCAGTCCCCGACCTAGCGGGAGGACTGAGCAGTTCTTC,CASSPRPSGRTEQFF
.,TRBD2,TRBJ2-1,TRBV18,TGTGCCAGCTCACCCGAGACTAGCGGGAGCAATGAGCAGTTCTTC,CASSPETSGSNEQFF
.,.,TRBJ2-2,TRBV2,TGTGCCAGCAGGCCCCCGGGAGTCGCATCGGCCGGGGAGCTGTTTTTT,CASRPPGVASAGELFF
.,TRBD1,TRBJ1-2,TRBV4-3,TGCGCCAGCAGCCTAACCGACAGGGCAGTTTATGGCTACACCTTC,CASSLTDRAVYGYTF
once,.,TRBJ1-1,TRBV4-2,TGTGCCAGCAGCCCGGGTGGGTGGCCACCTGAAGCTTTCTTT,CASSPGGWPPEAFF
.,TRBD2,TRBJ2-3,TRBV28,TGTGCCAGCAGTTTATTTGGGACTAGCGGGAGATATCTGACAGATACGCAGTATTTT,CASSLFGTSGRYLTDTQYF
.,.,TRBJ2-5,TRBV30,TGTGCCTGGAGTGTCTTTGAGATTGAGACCCAGTACTTC,CAWSVFEIETQYF
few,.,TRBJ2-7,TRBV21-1,TGTGCCAGCAGCAAAGCTCTAGCGGGAGAACGCTACGAGCAGTACTTC,CASSKALAGERYEQYF
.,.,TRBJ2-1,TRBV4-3,TGCGCCAGCAGCCAAGCCCCGTCAGGGCAGTCCTACAATGAGCAGTTCTTC,CASSQAPSGQSYNEQFF
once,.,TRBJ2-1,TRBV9,TGTGCCAGCAGCGTACTAGCGACTCAACCCCAGTTCTTC,CASSVLATQPQFF
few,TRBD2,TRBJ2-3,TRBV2,TGTGCCAGCAGAGTAGCGGGAGGGAGCACAGATACGCAGTATTTT,CASRVAGGSTDTQYF
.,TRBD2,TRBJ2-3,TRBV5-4,TGTGCCAGTGGAGTGGTAGGACTAGCGGGCAGCACAGATACGCAGTATTTT,CASGVVGLAGSTDTQYF
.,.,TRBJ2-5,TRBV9,TGTGCCAGCAGCGTAGGGACAGTTCAAGAGACCCAGTACTTC,CASSVGTVQETQYF
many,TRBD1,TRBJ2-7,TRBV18,TGTGCCAGCTCACCGGACAGGTTCTACTACGAGCAGTACTTC,CASSPDRFYYEQYF
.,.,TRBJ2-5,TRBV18,TGTGCCAGCTCACCACCGGGCAGCCAAGAGACCCAGTACTTC,CASSPPGSQETQYF
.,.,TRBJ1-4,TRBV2,TGTGCCAGCCGGCTTCGACCAGGGTATGAAAAACTGTTTTTT,CASRLRPGYEKLFF
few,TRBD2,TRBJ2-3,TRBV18,TGTGCCAGCTCACGGGTTCGGACTAGCGGGAGCCAGAACGCAGATACGCAGTATTTT,CASSRVRTSGSQNADTQYF
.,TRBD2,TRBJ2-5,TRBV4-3,TGCGCCAGCAGCCAAGATGAGCCTAGCGGGTATGAGACCCAGTACTTC,CASSQDEPSGYETQYF
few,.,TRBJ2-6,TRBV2,TGTGCCAGCAGTGCACAGTACTCTGGGGCCAACGTCCTGACTTTC,CASSAQYSGANVLTF
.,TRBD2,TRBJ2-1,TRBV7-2,TGTGCCAGCAGCTTCGGGACTGTGTGGGCTAGCGGGAGGGCCCAGCAGTTCTTC,CASSFGTVWASGRAQQFF